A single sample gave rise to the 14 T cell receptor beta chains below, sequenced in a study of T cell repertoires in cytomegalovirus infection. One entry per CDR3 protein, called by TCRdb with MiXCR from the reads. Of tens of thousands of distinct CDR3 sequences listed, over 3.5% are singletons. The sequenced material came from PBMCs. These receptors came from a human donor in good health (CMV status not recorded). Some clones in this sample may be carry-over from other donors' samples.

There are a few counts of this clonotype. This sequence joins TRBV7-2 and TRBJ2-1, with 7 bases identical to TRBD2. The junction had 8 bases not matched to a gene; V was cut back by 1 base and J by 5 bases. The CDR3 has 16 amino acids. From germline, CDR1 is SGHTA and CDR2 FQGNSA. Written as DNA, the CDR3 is TGTGCCAGCAGCTTAGGCAGGCGGGAGCATCACAATGAGCAGTTCTTC. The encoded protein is CASSLGRREHHNEQFF.

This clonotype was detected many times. The CDR3 is CASSRPPGYEQYF. The CDR3, as DNA: TGTGCCAGCAGCCGCCCACCCGGCTACGAGCAGTACTTC. The genes are TRBV28 and TRBJ2-7; no reliable D call. Trimming took off 6 bases at V and 3 bases at J, with 12 bases between the two ends. CDR3 length equals 13 residues. Germline V gene data show CDR1 as MDHEN and CDR2 as SYDVKM.

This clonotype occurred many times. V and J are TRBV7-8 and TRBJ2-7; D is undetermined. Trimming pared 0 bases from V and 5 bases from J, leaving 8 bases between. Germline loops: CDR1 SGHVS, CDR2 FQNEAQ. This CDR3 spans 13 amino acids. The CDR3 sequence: CASSLAFWDEQYF. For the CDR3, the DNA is TGTGCCAGCAGCTTAGCTTTCTGGGACGAGCAGTACTTC. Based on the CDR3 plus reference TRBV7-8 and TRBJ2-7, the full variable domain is GAGVSQSPRYKVAKRGQDVALRCDPISGHVSLFWYQQALGQGPEFLTYFQNEAQLDKSGLPSDRFFAERPEGSVSTLKIQRTQQEDSAVYLCASSLAFWDEQYFGPGTRLTVT.

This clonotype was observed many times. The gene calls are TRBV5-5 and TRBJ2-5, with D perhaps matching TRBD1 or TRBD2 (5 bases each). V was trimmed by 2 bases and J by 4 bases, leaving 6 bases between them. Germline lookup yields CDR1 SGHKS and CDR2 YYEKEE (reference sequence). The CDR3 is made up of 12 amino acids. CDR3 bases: TGTGCCAGCAGCTTAGGGACAGAGACCCAGTACTTC. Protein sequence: CASSLGTETQYF.

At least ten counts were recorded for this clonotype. The CDR3 nucleotides are TGTGCCAGCAGCTTAGAGACAGACTATAGGACTGAAGCTTTCTTT. Translating gives CASSLETDYRTEAFF. The chain joins TRBV7-2 to TRBJ1-1; weak D call: TRBD1 (5 bases). V lost 1 base, J lost 5 bases, and 14 bases lay in between. Germline V gene sequence: CDR1 SGHTA, CDR2 FQGNSA. The CDR3 totals 15 residues.

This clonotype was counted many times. The CDR3 region has the DNA TGTGCCAGCAGTTACAAGGGGGGATTAGAGACCCAGTACTTC. Translating gives CASSYKGGLETQYF. V gene TRBV6-6 combines with J gene TRBJ2-5; D possibly matches TRBD1 or TRBD2 (6 bases each). Trimming pared 2 bases from V and 4 bases from J, leaving 11 bases between. CDR3 size: 14 residues. Per the germline V gene, CDR1 is MNHNY and CDR2 is SVGAGI (reference sequence).

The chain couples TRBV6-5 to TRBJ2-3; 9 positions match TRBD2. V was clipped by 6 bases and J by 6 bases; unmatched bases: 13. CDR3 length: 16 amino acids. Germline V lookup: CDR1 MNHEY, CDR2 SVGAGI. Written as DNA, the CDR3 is TGTGCCAGCAGGTACCTCCCGGGACTAGCAGGCGATACGCAGTATTTT. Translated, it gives CASRYLPGLAGDTQYF.

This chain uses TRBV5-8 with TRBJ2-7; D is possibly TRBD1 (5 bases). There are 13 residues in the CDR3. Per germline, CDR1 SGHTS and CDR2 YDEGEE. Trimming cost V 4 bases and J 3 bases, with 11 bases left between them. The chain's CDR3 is CASSLWGNYEQYF. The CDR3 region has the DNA TGTGCCAGCAGCCTGTGGGGCAACTACGAGCAGTACTTC.

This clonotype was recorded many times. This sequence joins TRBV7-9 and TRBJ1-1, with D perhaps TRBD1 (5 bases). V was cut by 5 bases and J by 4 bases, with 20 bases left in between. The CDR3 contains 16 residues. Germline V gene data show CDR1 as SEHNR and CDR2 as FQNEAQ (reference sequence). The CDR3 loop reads CASSLGLGVGSTEAFF. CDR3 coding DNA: TGTGCCAGCAGCCTCGGTCTAGGGGTGGGAAGCACTGAAGCTTTCTTT.

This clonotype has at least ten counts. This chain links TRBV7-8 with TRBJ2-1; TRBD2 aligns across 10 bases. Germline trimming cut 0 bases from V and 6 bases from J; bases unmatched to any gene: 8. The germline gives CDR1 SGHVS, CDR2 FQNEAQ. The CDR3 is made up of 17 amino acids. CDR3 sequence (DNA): TGTGCCAGCAGCTTAGCTATTTTGACTAGCGGGTTCAATGAGCAGTTCTTC. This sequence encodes CASSLAILTSGFNEQFF.

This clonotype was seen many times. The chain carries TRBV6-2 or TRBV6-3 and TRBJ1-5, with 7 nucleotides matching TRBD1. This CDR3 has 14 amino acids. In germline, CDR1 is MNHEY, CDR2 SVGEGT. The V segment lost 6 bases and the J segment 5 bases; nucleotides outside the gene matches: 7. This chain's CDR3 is CASRKQTGYQPQHF. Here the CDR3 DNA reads TGTGCCAGCAGGAAGCAGACAGGGTATCAGCCCCAGCATTTT.

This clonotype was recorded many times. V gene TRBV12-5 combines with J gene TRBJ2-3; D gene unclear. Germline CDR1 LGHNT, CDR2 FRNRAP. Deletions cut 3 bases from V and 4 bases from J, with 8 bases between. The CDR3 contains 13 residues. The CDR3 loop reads CASGFSGADTQYF. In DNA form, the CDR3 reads TGTGCTAGTGGTTTCTCCGGAGCAGATACGCAGTATTTT. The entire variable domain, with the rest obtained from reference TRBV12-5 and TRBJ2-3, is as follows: DARVTQTPRHKVTEMGQEVTMRCQPILGHNTVFWYRQTMMQGLELLAYFRNRAPLDDSGMPKDRFSAEMPDATLATLKIQPSEPRDSAVYFCASGFSGADTQYFGPGTRLTVL.

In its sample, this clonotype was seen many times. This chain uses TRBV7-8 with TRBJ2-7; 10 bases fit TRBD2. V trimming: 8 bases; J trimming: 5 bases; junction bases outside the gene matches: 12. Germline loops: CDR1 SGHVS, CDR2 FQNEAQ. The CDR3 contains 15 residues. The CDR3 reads CASALGASGRNEQYF. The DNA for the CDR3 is TGTGCCAGCGCCTTAGGGGCTAGCGGGAGAAACGAGCAGTACTTC.

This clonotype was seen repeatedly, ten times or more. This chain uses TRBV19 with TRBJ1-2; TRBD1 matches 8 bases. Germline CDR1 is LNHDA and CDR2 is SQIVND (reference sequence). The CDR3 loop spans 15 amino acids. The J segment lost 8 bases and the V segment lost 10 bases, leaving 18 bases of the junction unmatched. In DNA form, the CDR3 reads TGTGCCACGTCACAGGGGGGCAGGCGGGCTCCCGGCTACACCTTC. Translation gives CATSQGGRRAPGYTF.